These 17 T cell receptor beta chains were sequenced from one sample in a study of OX40 agonist ivuxolimab in advanced cancers. Sequenced by immunoSEQ multiplex PCR; TCRdb stores in-frame clones only, minus some. This table has tens of thousands of clones, 75% to 90% appearing once. The specimen comprised CD4+ or CD8+ T cells sorted from blood, sampled in a trial of the OX40 agonist ivuxolimab. These receptors were taken from an adult with an advanced solid tumor such as melanoma, head and neck, liver or kidney cancer.

The V call is TRBV27, the J call TRBJ2-1, with 12 nucleotides matching TRBD2. After removal of 5 bases from V and 1 base from J, the junction contained 12 bases not matched to a gene. This CDR3 spans 19 amino acids. CDR1 and CDR2 (germline): MNHEY, SMNVEV (reference sequence). DNA for the CDR3: TGTGCCAGCAGTCTTGGTACGTCAGGACTAGCGGGATCCTACAATGAGCAGTTCTTC. Protein product: CASSLGTSGLAGSYNEQFF.

The rearrangement joins TRBV15 to TRBJ2-2; D gene ambiguous. The CDR3 has 12 residues. Germline CDR1 LNHNV, CDR2 YYDKDF (reference sequence). The V and J ends lost 1 base and 6 bases respectively, with 3 bases between them. CDR3 nucleotides: TGTGCCACCAGCAGAGTCTCCGGGGAGCTGTTTTTT. Translating gives CATSRVSGELFF.

The chain employs TRBV27 and TRBJ1-1; D is unclear. The germline gives CDR1 MNHEY, CDR2 SMNVEV (reference sequence). The CDR3 extends over 18 amino acids. V lost 6 bases and J lost 5, with 28 bases in between. The CDR3 sequence: CASSDPGRTRGEWTEAFF. The CDR3 nucleotides read TGTGCCAGCAGCGACCCTGGACGGACTAGAGGAGAATGGACTGAAGCTTTCTTT.

The rearrangement joins TRBV15 to TRBJ2-7; D may be TRBD1 (6 bases). The CDR3 contains 13 residues. With 8 bases removed from V and 7 bases from J, the gap between germline ends came to 18 bases. Germline values: CDR1 LNHNV, CDR2 YYDKDF (reference sequence). This CDR3 reads CATRQVGSKEQYF. For the CDR3, the DNA is TGTGCCACCCGACAGGTGGGGTCCAAGGAGCAGTACTTC.

This clone was recorded only once. The chain recombines TRBV6-6 with TRBJ2-7; D call uncertain. CDR3 length equals 13 residues. Germline-derived CDR1 and CDR2 are MNHNY and SVGAGI (reference sequence). Trimming cost V 6 bases and J 1 base, with 10 bases left between them. The CDR3 nucleotides read TGTGCCAGCAGCCCCGACACGTCCTACGAGCAGTACTTC. This translates into CASSPDTSYEQYF.

V is TRBV6-5 and J is TRBJ2-5, with D possibly TRBD1 on 5 matching bases. The J call is doubtful: the DNA matches TRBJ2-7 better. The germline V gene encodes CDR1 MNHEY and CDR2 SVGAGI. This CDR3 is 13 amino acids long. The CDR3 reads CASSYDSYYEQYF. The CDR3 nucleotides read TGTGCCAGCAGTTACGACAGTTACTACGAGCAGTACTTC.

This clone was detected once. The gene calls are TRBV15 and TRBJ1-4; D gene uncertain. Germline values: CDR1 LNHNV, CDR2 YYDKDF (reference sequence). The V and J ends lost 1 base and 5 bases respectively, with 5 bases between them. This CDR3 contains 13 residues. The chain's CDR3 is CATSRVGNEKLFF. DNA for the CDR3: TGTGCCACCAGCAGAGTTGGAAATGAAAAACTGTTTTTT.

The chain links TRBV9 to TRBJ2-7; 12 bases fit TRBD1. V shed 4 bases, J shed 4 bases, and the junction held 3 bases outside the gene matches. Per the germline V gene, CDR1 is SGDLS and CDR2 is YYNGEE. The CDR3 contains 14 residues. The CDR3 nucleotides read TGTGCCAGCAGCCCGGGACAGGGGGCTTACGAGCAGTACTTC. As protein: CASSPGQGAYEQYF.

The V gene is TRBV6-4, the J gene TRBJ2-2; TRBD2 agrees at 10 bases. The CDR3 has 16 residues. V was pared by 2 bases and J by 3 bases, with 3 bases of the junction left unmatched. Germline loops: CDR1 MRHNA, CDR2 SNTAGT. This CDR3 reads CASSDGLAGDTGELFF. CDR3 nucleotide sequence: TGTGCCAGCAGTGACGGGCTAGCGGGAGACACCGGGGAGCTGTTTTTT.

V usage is TRBV10-3 and J usage is TRBJ2-3; D gene ambiguous. CDR1 is ENHRY, CDR2 SYGVKD, per germline. V lost 0 bases, J lost 3 bases, and 7 bases lay in between. The CDR3 totals 14 residues. The CDR3 coding sequence is TGTGCCATCAGTGAGTCTGTGGGGACAGATACGCAGTATTTT. It translates to CAISESVGTDTQYF.

The V call is TRBV5-6, the J call TRBJ1-1; D may be TRBD1 (6 bases). The CDR3 extends over 15 amino acids. CDR1 is SGHDT, CDR2 YYEEEE, per germline. With 3 bases removed from V and 5 bases from J, the gap between germline ends came to 17 bases. CDR3 loop: CASSYPRGGKTEAFF. CDR3 bases: TGTGCCAGCAGCTACCCCAGGGGAGGGAAAACTGAAGCTTTCTTT.

The chain is built from TRBV27 and TRBJ2-5; 8 positions match TRBD1. Gene TRBJ2-7 matches the end of the DNA better, so the J call may be wrong. The germline CDR1 and CDR2 sequences are MNHEY and SMNVEV (reference sequence). This CDR3 has 12 amino acids. CDR3 DNA sequence: TGTGCCAGCAGTTCACAGGGGGACGAGCAGTACTTC. Amino acids: CASSSQGDEQYF.

The CDR3 region has the DNA TGTGCCAGCAGCCTCGTAGGGGACGCAAGCTACGAGCAGTACTTC. Translation gives CASSLVGDASYEQYF. J is TRBJ2-7 and V is TRBV9; possibly TRBD1 or TRBD2 for D (5 bases each). The germline V gene has CDR1 SGDLS and CDR2 YYNGEE. Trimming removed 4 bases at V and 3 bases at J, with 17 bases between. The CDR3 consists of 15 residues.

V usage is TRBV7-9 and J usage is TRBJ2-7; 13 nucleotides align to TRBD2. The CDR3 length is 18 residues. V was clipped by 1 base and J by 10 bases; unmatched bases: 16. CDR1 is SEHNR and CDR2 is FQNEAQ in the germline V gene (reference sequence). The CDR3 DNA reads as TGTGCCAGCAGCTTAGTTCCCCTAACTAGCGGGAGGGTCGATCGACAGTACTTC. The encoded protein is CASSLVPLTSGRVDRQYF.

The chain is built from TRBV7-8 and TRBJ2-3, with D maybe TRBD2 (11 bases). CDR1 is SGHVS, CDR2 FQNEAQ, per germline. Trimming left V 5 bases short and J 6 bases short, with 30 bases between. The CDR3 covers 19 residues. CDR3 DNA: TGTGCCAGCAGCCGGACAGGGGGTCTAGCGGGAGGCCCGGTCGATACGCAGTATTTT. As protein: CASSRTGGLAGGPVDTQYF.

This sequence joins TRBV2 and TRBJ1-1, with TRBD1 as a possible D gene (5 bases). The CDR3 contains 11 residues. Trimming removed 7 bases from V and 8 bases from J, with 11 bases in between. Germline V gene lookup returns CDR1 SNHLY and CDR2 FYNNEI. CDR3: CASIGGSEAFF. CDR3 DNA sequence: TGTGCCAGCATTGGGGGGTCAGAAGCTTTCTTT. Combining the CDR3 with reference TRBV2 and TRBJ1-1 gives the whole variable domain EPEVTQTPSHQVTQMGQEVILRCVPISNHLYFYWYRQILGQKVEFLVSFYNNEISEKSEIFDDQFSVERPDGSNFTLKIRSTKLEDSAMYFCASIGGSEAFFGQGTRLTVV.

This chain connects TRBV27 to TRBJ2-4; D is possibly TRBD1 or TRBD2 (7 bases each). The CDR3 runs 12 residues. The germline V gene encodes CDR1 MNHEY and CDR2 SMNVEV (reference sequence). Trimming cost V 6 bases and J 8 bases, with 11 bases left between them. The CDR3 protein is CASRTGRDIQYF. CDR3 DNA sequence: TGTGCCAGCAGGACAGGGAGGGACATTCAGTACTTC.